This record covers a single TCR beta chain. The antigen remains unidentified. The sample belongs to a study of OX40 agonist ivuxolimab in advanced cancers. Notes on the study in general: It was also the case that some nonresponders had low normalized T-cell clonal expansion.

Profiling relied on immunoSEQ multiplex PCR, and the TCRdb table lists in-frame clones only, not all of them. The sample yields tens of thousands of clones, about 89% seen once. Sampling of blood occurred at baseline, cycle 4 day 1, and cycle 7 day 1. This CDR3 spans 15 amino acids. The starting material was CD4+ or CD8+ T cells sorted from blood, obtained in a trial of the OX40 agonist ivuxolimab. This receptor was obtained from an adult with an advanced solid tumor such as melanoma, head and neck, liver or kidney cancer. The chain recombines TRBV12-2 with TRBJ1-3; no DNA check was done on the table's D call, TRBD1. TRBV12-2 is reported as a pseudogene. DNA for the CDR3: TGTGCAAGTCGCCTGAACAGGGCCTCTGGAAACACCATATATTTT. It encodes CASRLNRASGNTIYF.